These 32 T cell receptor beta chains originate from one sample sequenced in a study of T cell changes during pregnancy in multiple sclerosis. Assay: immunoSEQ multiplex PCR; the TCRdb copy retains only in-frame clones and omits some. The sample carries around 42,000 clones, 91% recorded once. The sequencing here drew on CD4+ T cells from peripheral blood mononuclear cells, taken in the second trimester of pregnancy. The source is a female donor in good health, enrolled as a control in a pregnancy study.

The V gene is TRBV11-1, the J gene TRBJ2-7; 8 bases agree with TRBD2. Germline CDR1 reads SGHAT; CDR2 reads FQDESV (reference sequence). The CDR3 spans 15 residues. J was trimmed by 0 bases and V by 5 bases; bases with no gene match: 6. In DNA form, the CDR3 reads TGTGCCAGCAGCCCACGGGGGGGCGGCTCCTACGAGCAGTACTTC. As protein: CASSPRGGGSYEQYF.

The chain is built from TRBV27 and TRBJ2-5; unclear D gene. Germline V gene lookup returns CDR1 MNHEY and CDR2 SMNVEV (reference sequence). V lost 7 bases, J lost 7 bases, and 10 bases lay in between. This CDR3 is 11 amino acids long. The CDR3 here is CASIHSGTQYF. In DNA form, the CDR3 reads TGTGCCAGCATCCATTCGGGGACCCAGTACTTC.

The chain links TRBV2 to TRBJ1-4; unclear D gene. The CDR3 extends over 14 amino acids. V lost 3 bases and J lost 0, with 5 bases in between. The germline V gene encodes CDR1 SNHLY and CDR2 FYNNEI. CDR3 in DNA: TGTGCCAGCAGTGACCATGCAACTAATGAAAAACTGTTTTTT. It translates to CASSDHATNEKLFF.

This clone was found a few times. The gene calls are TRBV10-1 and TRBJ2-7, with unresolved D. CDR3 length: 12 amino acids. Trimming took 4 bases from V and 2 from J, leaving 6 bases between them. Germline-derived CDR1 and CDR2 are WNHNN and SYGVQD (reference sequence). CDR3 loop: CASSARPYEQYF. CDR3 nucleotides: TGCGCCAGCAGTGCCAGGCCCTACGAGCAGTACTTC.

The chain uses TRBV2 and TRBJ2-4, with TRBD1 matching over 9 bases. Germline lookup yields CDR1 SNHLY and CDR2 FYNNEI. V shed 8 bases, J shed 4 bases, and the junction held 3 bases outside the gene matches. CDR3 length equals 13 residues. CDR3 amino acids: CASRGTGKNIQYF. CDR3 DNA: TGTGCCAGCCGGGGGACAGGGAAAAACATTCAGTACTTC.

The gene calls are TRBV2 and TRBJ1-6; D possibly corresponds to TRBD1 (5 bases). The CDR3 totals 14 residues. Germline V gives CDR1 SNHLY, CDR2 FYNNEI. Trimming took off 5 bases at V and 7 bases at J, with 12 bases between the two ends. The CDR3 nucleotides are TGTGCCAGCAGTTTTTCTCAGGGAAATTCACCCCTCCACTTT. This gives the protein CASSFSQGNSPLHF.

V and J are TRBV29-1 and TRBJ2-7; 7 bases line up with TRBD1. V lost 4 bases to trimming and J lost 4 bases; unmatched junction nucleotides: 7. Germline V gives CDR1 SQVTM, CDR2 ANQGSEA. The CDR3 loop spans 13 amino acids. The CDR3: CSVGPGQLYEQYF. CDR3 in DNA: TGCAGCGTTGGACCGGGACAGCTATACGAGCAGTACTTC.

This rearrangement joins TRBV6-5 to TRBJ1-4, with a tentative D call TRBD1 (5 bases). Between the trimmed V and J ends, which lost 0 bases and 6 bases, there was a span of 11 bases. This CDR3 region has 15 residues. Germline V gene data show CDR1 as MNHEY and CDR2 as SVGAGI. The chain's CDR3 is CASSYSGRGDEKLFF. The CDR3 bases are TGTGCCAGCAGTTACTCGGGGCGTGGGGATGAAAAACTGTTTTTT.

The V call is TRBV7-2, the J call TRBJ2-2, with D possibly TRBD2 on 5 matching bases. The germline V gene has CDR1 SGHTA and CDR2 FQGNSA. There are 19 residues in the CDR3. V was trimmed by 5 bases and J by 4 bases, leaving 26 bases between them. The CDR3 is CASSPQRLGPIYLTGELFF. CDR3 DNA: TGTGCCAGCAGCCCGCAGCGGTTAGGGCCTATTTATCTCACCGGGGAGCTGTTTTTT.

Written as DNA, the CDR3 is TGTGCCAGCAGCAAGTACAGTGCAACTAATGAAAAACTGTTTTTT. It translates to CASSKYSATNEKLFF. The V call is TRBV5-4, the J call TRBJ1-4; D not certain. Per the germline V gene, CDR1 is SGHNT and CDR2 is YYREEE (reference sequence). CDR3 size: 15 residues. The V end was cut by 4 bases, the J end by 0 bases, with 10 bases between.

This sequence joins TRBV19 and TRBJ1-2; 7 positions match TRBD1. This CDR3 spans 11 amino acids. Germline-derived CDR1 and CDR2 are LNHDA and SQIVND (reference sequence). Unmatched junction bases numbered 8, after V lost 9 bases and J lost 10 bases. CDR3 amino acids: CASRGSGDYTF. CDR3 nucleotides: TGTGCCAGCAGGGGGTCGGGAGACTACACCTTC.

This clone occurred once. CDR3 in amino acids: CAWSLAGVETQYF. In nucleotides, the CDR3 is TGTGCCTGGAGTCTAGCGGGGGTTGAGACCCAGTACTTC. The V call is TRBV30, the J call TRBJ2-5; 10 bases line up with TRBD2. Germline assignment: CDR1 GTSNPN and CDR2 SVGIG (reference sequence). V lost 2 bases, J lost 5 bases, and 2 bases stayed unmatched. The CDR3 is 13 residues long.

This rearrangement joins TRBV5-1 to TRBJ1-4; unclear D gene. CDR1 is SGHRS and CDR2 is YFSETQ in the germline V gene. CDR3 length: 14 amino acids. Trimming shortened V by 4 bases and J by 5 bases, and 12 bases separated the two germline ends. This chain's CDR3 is CASSPSGSNEKLFF. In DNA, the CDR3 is TGCGCCAGCAGCCCTTCGGGTTCGAATGAAAAACTGTTTTTT.

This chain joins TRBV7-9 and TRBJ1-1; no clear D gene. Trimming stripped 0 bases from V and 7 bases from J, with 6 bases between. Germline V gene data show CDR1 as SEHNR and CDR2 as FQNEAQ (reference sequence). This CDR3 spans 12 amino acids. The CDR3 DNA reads TGTGCCAGCAGCTTAGCGCAGGATGAAGCTTTCTTT. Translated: CASSLAQDEAFF. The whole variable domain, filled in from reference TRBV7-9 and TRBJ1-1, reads DTGVSQNPRHKITKRGQNVTFRCDPISEHNRLYWYRQTLGQGPEFLTYFQNEAQLEKSRLLSDRFSAERPKGSFSTLEIQRTEQGDSAMYLCASSLAQDEAFFGQGTRLTVV.

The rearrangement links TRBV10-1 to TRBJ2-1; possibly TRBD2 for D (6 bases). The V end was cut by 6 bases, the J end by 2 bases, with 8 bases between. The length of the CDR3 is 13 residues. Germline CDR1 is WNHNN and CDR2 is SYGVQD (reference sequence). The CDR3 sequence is CASSPGAYNEQFF. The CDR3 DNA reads TGCGCCAGCAGCCCGGGGGCCTACAATGAGCAGTTCTTC.

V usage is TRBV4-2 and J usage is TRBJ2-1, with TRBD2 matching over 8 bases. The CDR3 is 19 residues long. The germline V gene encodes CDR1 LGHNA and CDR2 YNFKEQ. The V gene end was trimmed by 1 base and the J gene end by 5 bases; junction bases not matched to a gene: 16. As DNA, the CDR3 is TGTGCCAGCAGCCAAGTTTCCCGAGGGGGTAGGCGGGGGGACAATGAGCAGTTCTTC. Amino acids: CASSQVSRGGRRGDNEQFF.

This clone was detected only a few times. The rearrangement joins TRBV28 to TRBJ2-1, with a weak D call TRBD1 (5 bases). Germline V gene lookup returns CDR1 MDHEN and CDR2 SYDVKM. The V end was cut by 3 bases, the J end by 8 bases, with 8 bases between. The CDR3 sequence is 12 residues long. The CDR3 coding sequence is TGTGCCAGCAGTTTCAGGGTTTATGAGCAGTTCTTC. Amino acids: CASSFRVYEQFF.

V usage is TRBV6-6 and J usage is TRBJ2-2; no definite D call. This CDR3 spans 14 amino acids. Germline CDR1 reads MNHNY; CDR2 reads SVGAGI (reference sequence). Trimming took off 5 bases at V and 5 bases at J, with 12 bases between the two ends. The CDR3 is CASSPQFTTGELFF. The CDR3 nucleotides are TGTGCCAGCAGTCCACAGTTTACTACCGGGGAGCTGTTTTTT.

This chain's CDR3 is CASSQDVGRVTEAFF. CDR3 in DNA: TGCGCCAGCAGCCAAGATGTGGGCAGGGTGACTGAAGCTTTCTTT. The J gene is TRBJ1-1, the V gene TRBV4-1, with D perhaps matching TRBD1 (5 bases). Deletions cut 0 bases from V and 5 bases from J, with 13 bases between. The CDR3 has 15 residues. Germline V gene data show CDR1 as MGHRA and CDR2 as YSYEKL.

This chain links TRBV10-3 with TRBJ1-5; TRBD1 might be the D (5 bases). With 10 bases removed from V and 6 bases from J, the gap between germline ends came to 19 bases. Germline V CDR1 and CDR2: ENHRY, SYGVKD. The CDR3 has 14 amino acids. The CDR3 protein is CATRGEPESQPQHF. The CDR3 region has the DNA TGTGCCACTCGGGGGGAGCCGGAGAGTCAGCCCCAGCATTTT.

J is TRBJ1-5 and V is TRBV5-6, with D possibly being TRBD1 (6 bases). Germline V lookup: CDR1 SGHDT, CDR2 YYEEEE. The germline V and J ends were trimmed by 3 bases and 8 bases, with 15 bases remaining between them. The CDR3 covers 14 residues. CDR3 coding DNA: TGTGCCAGCAGCTCGTCAACATACAGGGAGCCCCAGCATTTT. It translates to CASSSSTYREPQHF.

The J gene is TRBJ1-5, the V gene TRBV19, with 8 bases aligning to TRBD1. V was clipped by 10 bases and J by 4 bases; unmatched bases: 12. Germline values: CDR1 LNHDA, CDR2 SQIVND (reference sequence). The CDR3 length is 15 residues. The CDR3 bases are TGTGCCACCTCCTGGACAGGGCCTTTTAATCAGCCCCAGCATTTT. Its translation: CATSWTGPFNQPQHF.

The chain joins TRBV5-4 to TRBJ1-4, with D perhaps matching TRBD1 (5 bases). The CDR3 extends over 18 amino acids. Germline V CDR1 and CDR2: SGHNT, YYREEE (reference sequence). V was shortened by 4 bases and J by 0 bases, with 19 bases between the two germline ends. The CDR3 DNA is TGTGCCAGCAGCCCGGGGGGGGGACGGCCTGCAACTAATGAAAAACTGTTTTTT. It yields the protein CASSPGGGRPATNEKLFF.

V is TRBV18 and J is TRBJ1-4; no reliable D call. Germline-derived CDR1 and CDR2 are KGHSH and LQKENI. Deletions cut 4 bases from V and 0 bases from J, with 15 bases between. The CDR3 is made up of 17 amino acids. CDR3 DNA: TGTGCCAGCTCACTTCGGGAAGGCCGAGCAACTAATGAAAAACTGTTTTTT. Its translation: CASSLREGRATNEKLFF.

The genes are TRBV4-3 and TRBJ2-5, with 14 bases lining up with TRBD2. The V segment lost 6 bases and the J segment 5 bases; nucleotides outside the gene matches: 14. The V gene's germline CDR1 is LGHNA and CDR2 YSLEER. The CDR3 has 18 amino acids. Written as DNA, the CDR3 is TGCGCCAGCAGGCGAGGGCTGGGACTAGCGGGAGTAGAGGAGACCCAGTACTTC. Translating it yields CASRRGLGLAGVEETQYF.

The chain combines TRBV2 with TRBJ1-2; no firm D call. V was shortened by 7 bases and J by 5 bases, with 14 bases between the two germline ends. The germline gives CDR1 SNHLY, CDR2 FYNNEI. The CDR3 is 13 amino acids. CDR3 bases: TGTGCCAGCAAGTCGGGTTTCGGGTATGGCTACACCTTC. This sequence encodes CASKSGFGYGYTF.

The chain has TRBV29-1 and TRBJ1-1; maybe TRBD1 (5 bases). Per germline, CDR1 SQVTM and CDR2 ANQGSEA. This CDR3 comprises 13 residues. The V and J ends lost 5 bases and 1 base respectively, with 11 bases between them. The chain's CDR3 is CSVTRDGNTEAFF. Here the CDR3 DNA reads TGCAGCGTTACGCGGGACGGGAACACTGAAGCTTTCTTT.

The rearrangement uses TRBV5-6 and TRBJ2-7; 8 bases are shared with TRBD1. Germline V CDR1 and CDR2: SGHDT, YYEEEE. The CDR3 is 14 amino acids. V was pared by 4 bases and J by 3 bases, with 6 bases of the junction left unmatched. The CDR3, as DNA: TGTGCCAGCAGCCCGGGACAGGTCAACTACGAGCAGTACTTC. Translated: CASSPGQVNYEQYF.

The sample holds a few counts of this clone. The CDR3 DNA sequence: TGTGCCAGCAGCTTAACCCCGACAGGGAAAGCGGATGAAAAACTGTTTTTT. The encoded protein is CASSLTPTGKADEKLFF. V is TRBV7-9 and J is TRBJ1-4; 7 bases are a match to TRBD1. CDR3 length: 17 residues. Germline CDR1 and CDR2: SEHNR and FQNEAQ (reference sequence). Trimming removed 2 bases from V and 6 bases from J; junction bases left unmatched: 12.

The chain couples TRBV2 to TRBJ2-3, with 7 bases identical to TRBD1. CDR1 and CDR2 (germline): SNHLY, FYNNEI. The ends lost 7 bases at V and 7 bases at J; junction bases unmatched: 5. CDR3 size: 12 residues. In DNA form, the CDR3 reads TGTGCCAGCAAACTACAGGGGAATACGCAGTATTTT. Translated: CASKLQGNTQYF.

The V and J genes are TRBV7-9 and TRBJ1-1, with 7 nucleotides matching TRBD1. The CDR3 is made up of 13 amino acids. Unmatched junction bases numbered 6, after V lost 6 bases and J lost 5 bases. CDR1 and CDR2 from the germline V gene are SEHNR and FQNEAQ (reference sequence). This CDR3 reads CASRPTGMTEAFF. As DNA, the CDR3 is TGTGCCAGCAGACCGACAGGGATGACTGAAGCTTTCTTT.

The CDR3 region has the DNA TGTGCCAGCAGGCGAGGAGGGCTAGGTGAGCAGTTCTTC. Its protein is CASRRGGLGEQFF. J is TRBJ2-1 and V is TRBV7-2, with D possibly TRBD2 on 6 matching bases. Trimming left V 6 bases short and J 9 bases short, with 15 bases between. Germline V lookup: CDR1 SGHTA, CDR2 FQGNSA. The CDR3 is made up of 13 amino acids.